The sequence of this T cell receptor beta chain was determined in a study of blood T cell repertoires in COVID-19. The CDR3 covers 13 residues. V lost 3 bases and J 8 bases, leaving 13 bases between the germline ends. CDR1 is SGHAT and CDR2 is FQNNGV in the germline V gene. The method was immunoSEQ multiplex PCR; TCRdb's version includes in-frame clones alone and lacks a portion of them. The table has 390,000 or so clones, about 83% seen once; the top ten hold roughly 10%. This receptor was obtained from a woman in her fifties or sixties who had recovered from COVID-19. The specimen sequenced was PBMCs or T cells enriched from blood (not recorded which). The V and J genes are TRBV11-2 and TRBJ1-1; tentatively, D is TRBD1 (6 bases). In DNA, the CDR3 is TGTGCCAGCAGCTTTTCAGGGGCTTGGGAAGCTTTCTTT. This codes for CASSFSGAWEAFF.